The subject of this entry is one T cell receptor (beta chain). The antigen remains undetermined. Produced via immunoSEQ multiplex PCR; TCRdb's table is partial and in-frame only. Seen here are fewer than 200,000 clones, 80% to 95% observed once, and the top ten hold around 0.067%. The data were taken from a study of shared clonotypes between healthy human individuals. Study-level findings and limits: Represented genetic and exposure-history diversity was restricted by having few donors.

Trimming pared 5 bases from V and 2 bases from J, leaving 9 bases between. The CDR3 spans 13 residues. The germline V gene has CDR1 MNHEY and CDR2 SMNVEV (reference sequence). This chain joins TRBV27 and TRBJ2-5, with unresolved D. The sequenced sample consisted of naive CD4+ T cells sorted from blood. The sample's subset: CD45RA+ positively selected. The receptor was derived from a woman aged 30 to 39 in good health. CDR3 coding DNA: TGTGCCAGCAGTCCGTTAAGGCAAGAGACCCAGTACTTC. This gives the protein CASSPLRQETQYF.